The T cell receptor (beta chain) described here comes from a study of blood T cells in healthy people across ages. Study-level results: TCR beta diversity per million T cells fell roughly linearly with age.

The CDR3 covers 15 residues. V was cut by 3 bases and J by 0 bases, with 12 bases left in between. The germline V gene has CDR1 MNHEY and CDR2 SMNVEV (reference sequence). This clonotype was detected only a few times. Its antigen is not known. A second PCR, run for roughly 7 to 12 cycles, used a sample-barcoded 5' primer plus a J-beta primer mix. Each cDNA was tagged by a template-switch adaptor containing 12 random nucleotides. TCRdb passed the 5' RACE reads through MiXCR, listing each CDR3 protein once. This sample has approximately 1.5 million distinct CDR3 sequences, with roughly 30% found just once.

V gene TRBV27 combines with J gene TRBJ2-7; D call uncertain. The specimen sequenced was blood. This TCR was sampled from a woman aged 25 to 45 in good health. The CDR3 DNA follows: TGTGCCAGCAGTTTCGGCCACCGTGGCTCCTACGAGCAGTACTTC. It specifies CASSFGHRGSYEQYF.